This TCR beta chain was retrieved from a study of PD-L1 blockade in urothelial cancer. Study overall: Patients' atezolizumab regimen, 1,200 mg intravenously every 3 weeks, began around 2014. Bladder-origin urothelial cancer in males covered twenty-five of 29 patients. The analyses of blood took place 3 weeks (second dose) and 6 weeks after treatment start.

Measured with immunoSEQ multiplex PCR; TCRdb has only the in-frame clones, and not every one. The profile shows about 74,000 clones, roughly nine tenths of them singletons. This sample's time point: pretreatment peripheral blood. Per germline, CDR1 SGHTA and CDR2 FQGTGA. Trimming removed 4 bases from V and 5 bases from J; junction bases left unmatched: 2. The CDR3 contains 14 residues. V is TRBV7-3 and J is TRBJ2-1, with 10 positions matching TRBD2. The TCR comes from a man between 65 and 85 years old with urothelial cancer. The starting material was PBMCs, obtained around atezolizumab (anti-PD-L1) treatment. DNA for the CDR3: TGTGCCAGCAGCTCACTAGCGGGAAACAATGAGCAGTTCTTC. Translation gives CASSSLAGNNEQFF.